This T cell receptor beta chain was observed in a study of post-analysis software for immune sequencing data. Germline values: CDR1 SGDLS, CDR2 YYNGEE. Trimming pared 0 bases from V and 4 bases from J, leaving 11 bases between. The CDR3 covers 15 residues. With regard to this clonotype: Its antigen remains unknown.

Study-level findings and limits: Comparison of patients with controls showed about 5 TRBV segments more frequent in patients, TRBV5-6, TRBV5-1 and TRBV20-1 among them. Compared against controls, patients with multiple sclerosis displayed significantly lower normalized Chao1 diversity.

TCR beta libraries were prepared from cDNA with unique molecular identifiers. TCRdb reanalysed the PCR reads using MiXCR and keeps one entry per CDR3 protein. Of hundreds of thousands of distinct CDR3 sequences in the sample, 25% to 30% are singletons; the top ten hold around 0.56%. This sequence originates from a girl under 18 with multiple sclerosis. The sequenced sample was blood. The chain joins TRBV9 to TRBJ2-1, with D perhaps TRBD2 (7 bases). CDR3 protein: CASSVEGGGYNEQFF. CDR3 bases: TGTGCCAGCAGCGTAGAAGGGGGGGGGTACAATGAGCAGTTCTTC.